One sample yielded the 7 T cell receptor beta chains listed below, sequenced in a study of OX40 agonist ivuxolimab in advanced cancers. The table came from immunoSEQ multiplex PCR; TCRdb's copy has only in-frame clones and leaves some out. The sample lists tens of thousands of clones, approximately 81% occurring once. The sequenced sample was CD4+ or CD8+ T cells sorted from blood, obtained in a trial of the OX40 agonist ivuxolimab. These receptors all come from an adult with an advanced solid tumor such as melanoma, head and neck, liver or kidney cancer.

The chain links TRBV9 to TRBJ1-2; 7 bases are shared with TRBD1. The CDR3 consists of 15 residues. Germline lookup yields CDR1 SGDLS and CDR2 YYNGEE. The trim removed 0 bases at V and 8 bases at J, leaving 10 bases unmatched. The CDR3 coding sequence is TGTGCCAGCAGCGTAGACCCAGCCAGGGGGTCGGGCTACACCTTC. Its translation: CASSVDPARGSGYTF.

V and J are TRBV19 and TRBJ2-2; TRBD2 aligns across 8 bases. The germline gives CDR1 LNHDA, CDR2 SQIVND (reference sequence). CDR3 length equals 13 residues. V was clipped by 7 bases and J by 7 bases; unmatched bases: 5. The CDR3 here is CASTGRGSGELFF. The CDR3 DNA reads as TGTGCCAGTACCGGGAGGGGAAGCGGGGAGCTGTTTTTT.

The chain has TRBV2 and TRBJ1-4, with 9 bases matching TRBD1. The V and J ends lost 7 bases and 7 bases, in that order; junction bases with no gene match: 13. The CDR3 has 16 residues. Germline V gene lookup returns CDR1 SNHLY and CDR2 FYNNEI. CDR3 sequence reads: CASTNREGTGPEKLFF. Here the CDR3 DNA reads TGTGCCAGCACTAACCGAGAGGGGACAGGGCCTGAAAAACTGTTTTTT.

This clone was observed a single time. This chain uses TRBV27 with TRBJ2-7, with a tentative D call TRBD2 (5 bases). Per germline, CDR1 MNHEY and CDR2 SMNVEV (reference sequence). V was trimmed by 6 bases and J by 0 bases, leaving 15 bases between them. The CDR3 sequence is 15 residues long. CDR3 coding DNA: TGTGCCAGCAGGATCTACGGGGAAAGCTCCTACGAGCAGTACTTC. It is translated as CASRIYGESSYEQYF.

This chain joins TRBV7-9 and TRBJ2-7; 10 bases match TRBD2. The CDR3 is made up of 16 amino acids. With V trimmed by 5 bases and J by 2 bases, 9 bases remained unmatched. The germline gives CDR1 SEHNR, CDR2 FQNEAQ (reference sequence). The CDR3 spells CASSHPKLAGAYEQYF. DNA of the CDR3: TGTGCCAGCAGCCACCCCAAGCTAGCGGGGGCCTACGAGCAGTACTTC.

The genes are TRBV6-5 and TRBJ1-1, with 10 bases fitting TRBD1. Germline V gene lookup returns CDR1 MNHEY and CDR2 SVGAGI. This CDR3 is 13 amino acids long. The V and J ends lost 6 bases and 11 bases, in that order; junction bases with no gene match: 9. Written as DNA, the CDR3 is TGTGCCAGCAGACGCCCGGGACAGGGGTATGCTTTCTTT. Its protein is CASRRPGQGYAFF.

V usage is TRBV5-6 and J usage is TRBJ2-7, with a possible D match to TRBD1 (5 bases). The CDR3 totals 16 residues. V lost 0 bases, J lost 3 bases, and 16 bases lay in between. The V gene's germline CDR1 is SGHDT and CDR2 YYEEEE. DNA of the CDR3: TGTGCCAGCAGCTTGGGTGGAGACAGACCATTCTACGAGCAGTACTTC. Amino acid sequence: CASSLGGDRPFYEQYF.